This T cell receptor (beta chain) was sequenced during a study of blood T cell repertoires in COVID-19. Study as a whole: Some COVID-19 samples were acute and others convalescent; all came from the United States, Italy and Spain. PBMCs, B-cell-depleted T cells, or T cells provided the cDNA or gDNA that made up the material.

In the original analysis: Nucleated cell number was recorded as an estimate derived from reference gene primer amplification. Assay: immunoSEQ multiplex PCR; the TCRdb copy retains only in-frame clones and omits some. V, J and clone size are taken as reported in that table, and D and trimming were inferred from the DNA itself. The table shows some 31,000 clones, with around four fifths occurring only once. This TCR derives from an older woman with acute or convalescent COVID-19. The sequenced sample was peripheral blood.

CDR3 region: CAITTGGNQPQHF. The CDR3 nucleotides are TGTGCCATCACGACAGGGGGCAATCAGCCCCAGCATTTT. The chain has TRBV10-3 and TRBJ1-5; 8 bases align to TRBD1. J gave up 2 bases and V 7 bases, and 1 base lay outside the gene matches. Germline-derived CDR1 and CDR2 are ENHRY and SYGVKD. The CDR3 runs to 13 residues.